This TCR beta chain was identified during a study of blood T cell repertoires in COVID-19. About the study: The United States, Italy and Spain provided the acute and convalescent COVID-19 samples. In each case, the material was cDNA or gDNA derived from T cells, B-cell-depleted T cells, or PBMCs.

In the original processing: For nucleated cells, counts were estimated from reference gene primer amplification. Method: immunoSEQ multiplex PCR; TCRdb's copy keeps in-frame clones and lacks some. V and J calls and clone size are copied from that table; D and trimming were computed from the DNA. The sample records 90,000 to 150,000 clones, roughly 87% being singletons. The V end was cut by 3 bases, the J end by 3 bases, with 10 bases between. Per the germline V gene, CDR1 is SGHKS and CDR2 is YYEKEE (reference sequence). The CDR3 length is 14 residues. What was sequenced was peripheral blood. The receptor was isolated from an elderly man with acute or convalescent COVID-19. The V and J genes are TRBV5-5 and TRBJ1-5, with D perhaps TRBD1 (5 bases). This CDR3 reads CASSSDSPNQPQHF. The CDR3, as DNA: TGTGCCAGCAGCTCTGACAGTCCCAATCAGCCCCAGCATTTT. Combining the CDR3 with reference TRBV5-5 and TRBJ1-5 gives the whole variable domain DAGVTQSPTHLIKTRGQQVTLRCSPISGHKSVSWYQQVLGQGPQFIFQYYEKEERGRGNFPDRFSARQFPNYSSELNVNALLLGDSALYLCASSSDSPNQPQHFGDGTRLSIL.